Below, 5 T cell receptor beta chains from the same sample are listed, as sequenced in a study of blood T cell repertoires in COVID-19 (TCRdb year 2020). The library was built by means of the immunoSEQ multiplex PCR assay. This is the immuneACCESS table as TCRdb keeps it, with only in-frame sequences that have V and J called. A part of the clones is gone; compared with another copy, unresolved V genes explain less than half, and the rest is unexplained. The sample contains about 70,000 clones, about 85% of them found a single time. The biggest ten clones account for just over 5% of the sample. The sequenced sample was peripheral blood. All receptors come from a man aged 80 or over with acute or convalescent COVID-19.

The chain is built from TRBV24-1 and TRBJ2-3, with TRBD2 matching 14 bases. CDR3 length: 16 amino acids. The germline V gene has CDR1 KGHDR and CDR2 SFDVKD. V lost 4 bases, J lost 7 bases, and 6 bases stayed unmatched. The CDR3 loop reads CATSETGTSGGNTQYF. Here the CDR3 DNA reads TGTGCCACCAGTGAGACTGGGACTAGCGGGGGTAATACGCAGTATTTT.

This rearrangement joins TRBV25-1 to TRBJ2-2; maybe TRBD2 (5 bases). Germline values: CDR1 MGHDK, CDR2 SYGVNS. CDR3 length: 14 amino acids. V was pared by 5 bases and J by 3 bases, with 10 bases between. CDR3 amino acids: CASSPGLHTGELFF. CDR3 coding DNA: TGTGCCAGCAGTCCCGGACTCCACACCGGGGAGCTGTTTTTT. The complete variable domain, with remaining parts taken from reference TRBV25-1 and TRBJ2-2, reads EADIYQTPRYLVIGTGKKITLECSQTMGHDKMYWYQQDPGMELHLIHYSYGVNSTEKGDLSSESTVSRIRTEHFPLTLESARPSHTSQYLCASSPGLHTGELFFGEGSRLTVL.

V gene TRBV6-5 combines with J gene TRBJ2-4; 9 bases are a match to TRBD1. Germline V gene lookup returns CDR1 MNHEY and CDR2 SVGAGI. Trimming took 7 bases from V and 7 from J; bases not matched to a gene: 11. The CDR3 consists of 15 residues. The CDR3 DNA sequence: TGTGCCAGCAAACTTACAGGGGGCGCAGAGAACATTCAGTACTTC. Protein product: CASKLTGGAENIQYF.

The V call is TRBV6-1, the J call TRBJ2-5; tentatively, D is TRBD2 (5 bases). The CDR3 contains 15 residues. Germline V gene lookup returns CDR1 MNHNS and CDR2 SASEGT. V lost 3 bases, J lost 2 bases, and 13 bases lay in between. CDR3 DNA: TGTGCCAGCAGTGAGGGTGGCTGGGAGCAAGAGACCCAGTACTTC. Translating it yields CASSEGGWEQETQYF.

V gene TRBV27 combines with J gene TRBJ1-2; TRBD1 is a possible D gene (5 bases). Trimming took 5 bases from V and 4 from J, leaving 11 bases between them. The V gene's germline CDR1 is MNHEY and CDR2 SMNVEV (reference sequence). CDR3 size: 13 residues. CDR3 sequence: CASSRGGTYGYTF. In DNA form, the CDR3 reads TGTGCCAGCAGTCGGGGGGGGACCTATGGCTACACCTTC.